This T cell receptor beta chain derives from a study of blood T cell repertoires in COVID-19. This clone has just a few counts. Assay: immunoSEQ multiplex PCR; the TCRdb copy retains only in-frame clones and omits some. The data contain hundreds of thousands of clones, about nine tenths of them singletons. The CDR3 consists of 14 residues. CDR1 and CDR2 (germline): SGHRS, YFSETQ. Trimming took off 2 bases at V and 5 bases at J, with 10 bases between the two ends. Sequenced sample: peripheral blood. The sequence derives from a man aged 60 to 69 who had recovered from COVID-19. V and J are TRBV5-1 and TRBJ2-2; maybe TRBD2 (5 bases). The CDR3 sequence is CASSFATTTGELFF. In DNA, the CDR3 is TGCGCCAGCAGCTTTGCGACTACGACCGGGGAGCTGTTTTTT.